Listed below are T cell receptor beta chains from one sample, sequenced in a study of cytomegalovirus exposure and HLA in healthy donors. Sequenced by immunoSEQ multiplex PCR; TCRdb stores in-frame clones only, minus some. This table has 150,000 or so clones, 79% appearing once. Sequencing was done on a sample of PBMCs. All receptors come from a woman aged 40 to 49 in good health and CMV-seropositive. Both conserved end residues are part of each CDR3. The D gene is left open where the match is weak. Rows give clone size only sometimes, using once, few, many, or a class for an expanded clone.

V gene	clone size	D gene	J gene	CDR3 length	CDR3 protein	CDR3 DNA
TRBV13	.	.	TRBJ2-1	14	CASRGTAPGNEQFF	TGTGCCAGCCGCGGGACTGCCCCTGGCAATGAGCAGTTCTTC
TRBV7-6	.	TRBD2	TRBJ2-2	14	CASSLGTSAGELFF	TGTGCCAGCAGTTTAGGGACTAGCGCCGGGGAGCTGTTTTTT
TRBV27	.	.	TRBJ2-7	16	CASSQSVQGLTYEQYF	TGTGCCAGCAGCCAAAGTGTCCAGGGGCTTACCTACGAGCAGTACTTC
TRBV6-5	.	TRBD1	TRBJ1-1	14	CASSHTGADTEAFF	TGTGCCAGCAGCCACACAGGGGCGGACACTGAAGCTTTCTTT
TRBV25-1	.	.	TRBJ2-7	15	CASSPTGPTRDEQYF	TGTGCCAGCAGTCCCACGGGTCCAACTCGGGACGAGCAGTACTTC
TRBV11-2	.	.	TRBJ2-7	14	CASSRVTGSDEQYF	TGTGCCAGCAGCCGCGTAACAGGGTCCGACGAGCAGTACTTC
TRBV7-2	.	.	TRBJ1-2	15	CASSPWGQDSYGYTF	TGTGCCAGCAGCCCTTGGGGTCAGGACTCCTATGGCTACACCTTC
TRBV7-3	few	TRBD2	TRBJ2-5	17	CASSLRANSGGAETQYF	TGTGCCAGCAGCTTACGGGCGAATAGCGGGGGGGCGGAGACCCAGTACTTC
TRBV6-1	.	.	TRBJ1-1	14	CASSEPGPNTEAFF	TGTGCCAGCAGTGAACCAGGGCCGAACACTGAAGCTTTCTTT
TRBV19	.	.	TRBJ2-1	17	CASSIAGWGPMANEQFF	TGTGCCAGTAGTATAGCGGGGTGGGGGCCCATGGCCAATGAGCAGTTCTTC
TRBV4-1	few	.	TRBJ2-7	16	CASSQGWAHELYEQYF	TGCGCCAGCAGCCAAGGGTGGGCTCACGAACTCTACGAGCAGTACTTC
TRBV7-9	.	.	TRBJ1-1	14	CASSPQSSRTEAFF	TGTGCCAGCAGCCCCCAATCCTCCCGGACTGAAGCTTTCTTT
TRBV5-1	few	.	TRBJ2-1	15	CASSLEGGANNEQFF	TGCGCCAGCAGCTTGGAAGGGGGGGCCAACAATGAGCAGTTCTTC
TRBV7-2	.	TRBD1	TRBJ1-6	16	CASSEGTGANNSPLHF	TGTGCCAGCAGCGAAGGAACAGGGGCTAATAATTCACCCCTCCACTTT
TRBV19	few	.	TRBJ2-2	15	CASSSTMRTAGELFF	TGTGCCAGTAGTTCCACCATGAGAACGGCCGGGGAGCTGTTTTTT
TRBV7-9	.	.	TRBJ2-2	16	CSSSLAQSGTTGELFF	TGTTCCAGCAGCTTAGCGCAATCGGGGACAACCGGGGAGCTGTTTTTT
TRBV18	.	.	TRBJ1-2	12	CASSPDNQGYTF	TGTGCCAGCTCACCTGACAATCAGGGCTACACCTTC
TRBV25-1	.	.	TRBJ2-2	15	CASSETAVEAGELFF	TGTGCCAGCAGTGAGACCGCGGTTGAGGCCGGGGAGCTGTTTTTT
TRBV5-1	.	.	TRBJ2-7	12	CASSASESEQYF	TGCGCCAGCAGCGCCTCGGAGAGCGAGCAGTACTTC
TRBV28	.	.	TRBJ2-2	16	CASSSGTSSILGELFF	TGTGCCAGCAGTTCCGGGACTTCGTCTATTTTGGGGGAGCTGTTTTTT
TRBV7-3	.	TRBD2	TRBJ2-3	14	CASSPTGGADTQYF	TGTGCCAGCAGCCCGACTGGGGGGGCAGATACGCAGTATTTT
TRBV7-9	.	TRBD1	TRBJ2-5	15	CASSLALQGGETQYF	TGTGCCAGCAGCTTAGCATTACAGGGGGGAGAGACCCAGTACTTC
TRBV19	few	TRBD2	TRBJ2-1	16	CATKQTSGVGYNEQFF	TGTGCCACGAAACAGACTAGCGGGGTAGGCTACAATGAGCAGTTCTTC
TRBV28	.	TRBD1	TRBJ1-4	17	CASSSVDRGLANEKLFF	TGTGCCAGCAGTTCCGTGGACAGGGGTTTGGCTAATGAAAAACTGTTTTTT
TRBV7-9	.	.	TRBJ2-5	15	CASSLGGALQGTQYF	TGTGCCAGCAGCTTAGGTGGGGCACTACAAGGGACCCAGTACTTC